This T cell receptor (beta chain) was found in a study of OX40 agonist ivuxolimab in advanced cancers. As for the study in general: Patients achieving partial responses numbered three: one hepatocellular carcinoma case and two cutaneous melanoma cases. General study findings and limits: With doses of 0.1 to 3.0 mg/kg, CD4+ and CD8+ blood T cells had undergone clonal expansion by week 6.

The CDR3 extends over 13 amino acids. The germline gives CDR1 SGHTA, CDR2 FQGTGA. The V and J ends lost 2 bases and 7 bases, in that order; junction bases with no gene match: 1. A history of autoimmune disease or systemic immunosuppression excluded patients. Details on this clone: Antigen unknown.

This table comes from immunoSEQ multiplex PCR, and its TCRdb copy is limited to in-frame clones, with some not included. The sample holds 65,000 to 95,000 clones, approximately 90% seen once. The sample consisted of CD4+ or CD8+ T cells sorted from blood, taken in a trial of the OX40 agonist ivuxolimab. J is TRBJ2-2 and V is TRBV7-3, with TRBD2 matching 7 bases. This TCR was sampled from an adult with an advanced solid tumor such as melanoma, head and neck, liver or kidney cancer. Here the CDR3 reads CASSLGTIGELFF. The CDR3 coding sequence is TGTGCCAGCAGCTTAGGGACTATCGGGGAGCTGTTTTTT.